This T cell receptor (beta chain) was documented in a study of identical twins. Points from the study as a whole: Low generation-probability sequences were in excess among twin-shared out-of-frame alpha sequences.

This clonotype was seen many times. Its antigen is currently unknown. TCRdb re-called the 5' RACE reads with MiXCR, one entry per CDR3 protein. The top ten clones hold around 0.57% of a sample with 460,000 or so distinct CDR3 sequences, 12% to 15% of them seen once. CDR1 SGHTA and CDR2 FQGNSA come from the germline V gene. V was trimmed by 2 bases and J by 6 bases, leaving 11 bases between them. The CDR3 is 15 residues long. Healthy Caucasians alone served as donors. This same sample was also part of a study on yellow fever vaccine responses in identical twins.

This rearrangement joins TRBV7-2 to TRBJ2-6; D not certain. The sequence was collected from a woman in her late teens or twenties in good health. Sequencing input: CD4+ T cells sorted from blood. For the CDR3, the DNA is TGTGCCAGCAGCTTATCGGCAATTCAGGCCAACGTCCTGACTTTC. As protein: CASSLSAIQANVLTF.